This T cell receptor beta chain was captured in a study of OX40 agonist ivuxolimab in advanced cancers. Notes on the research overall: Ivuxolimab was an agonistic, fully human IgG2 monoclonal antibody directed against OX40 (CD134), a costimulatory receptor. Of the roughly 50 dose-escalation patients, hepatocellular carcinoma was present in 19, melanoma in around 15, renal cell carcinoma in 9 and head and neck cancer in 9. Partial responses occurred in three dose-escalation patients: two with cutaneous melanoma and one with hepatocellular carcinoma. Peripheral TCRbeta sequencing was intended to test whether TCR sequence diversity was altered and clonal T-cell expansion was caused by ivuxolimab. Patients were allowed to have had prior anti-PD-1, anti-PD-L1 or anti-CTLA-4 therapy, and roughly two fifths of the dose-escalation patients had been treated with checkpoint inhibitors. Intravenous ivuxolimab was administered to patients every 2 weeks at six dose levels: 0.01, 0.1, 0.3, 1.5, 3 and 10 mg/kg. The dose-escalation cohort was 82.7% male with a mean age of around 64 years, ranging from about 23 to 85. The paper covers the monotherapy dose-escalation part of the phase I ivuxolimab trial, which included N ≈ 54 patients. What the study reported, not specific to this receptor: At doses from 0.1 to 3.0 mg/kg, clonal expansion was seen in both CD4+ and CD8+ blood T cells between baseline and week 6. Antigen specificity was not determined for the clonally expanded peripheral T cells. After ivuxolimab, expanded clones were on average more numerous among CD8+ T cells than among CD4+ T cells. In the 0.1-3.0 mg/kg groups, partial responders had among the lowest normalized peripheral clonal expansion, particularly in CD8+ T cells. Low levels of normalized T-cell clonal expansion were also seen in some patients who did not respond.

Genomic DNA was extracted from sorted cells for sequencing of the TCRbeta CDR3 region. The immunoSEQ Assay was used to sequence the TCRbeta CDR3 regions. The immuneACCESS repertoire file appears here via TCRdb, limited to in-frame rearrangements. These files lack a portion of the clones; in checked studies, under half of the deficit traces to unresolved V genes, and the cause of the others is not known. Present in this sample are some 80,000 clones, roughly 86% of which were seen just once. Of the sample, 25% falls within the top ten clones. Patients with autoimmune disease history or receiving systemic immunosuppression were excluded from the trial. Peripheral blood for TCR sequencing was collected from all dose cohorts at baseline, on cycle 4 day 1, and on cycle 7 day 1. Samples were obtained from an open-label, multicenter, first-in-human phase I dose-escalation trial of ivuxolimab. Adults with locally advanced or metastatic head and neck squamous cell, hepatocellular, melanoma or renal cell carcinoma were enrolled in the trial. CD4+ and CD8+ T cells were sorted separately from peripheral blood before TCR sequencing.

Note on this clone: Its antigen is unknown. No much larger clone is present one base from it, and per-base qualities are unavailable.

The clonotype was recovered from an adult with an advanced solid tumor such as melanoma, head and neck, liver or kidney cancer. Source: CD4+ or CD8+ T cells sorted from blood, taken in a trial of the OX40 agonist ivuxolimab.

The CDR3 has the sequence CASSMSQGFNEKLFF. The bases are TGTGCCAGTAGTATGAGCCAGGGGTTTAACGAAAAACTGTTTTTT. Rearrangement joined TRBV19 to TRBJ1-4; matching of 6 bases hints at TRBD1 as the D gene. Trimming takes 3 bases from V and 8 bases from J, and the germline ends sit 16 bases apart. CDR1 and CDR2 were assigned from the germline V gene (reference sequence) as LNHDA and SQIVND. From the cysteine through the phenylalanine, the CDR3 covers 15 amino acids. The CDR3 DNA has 45 bases and is translated from base 1.